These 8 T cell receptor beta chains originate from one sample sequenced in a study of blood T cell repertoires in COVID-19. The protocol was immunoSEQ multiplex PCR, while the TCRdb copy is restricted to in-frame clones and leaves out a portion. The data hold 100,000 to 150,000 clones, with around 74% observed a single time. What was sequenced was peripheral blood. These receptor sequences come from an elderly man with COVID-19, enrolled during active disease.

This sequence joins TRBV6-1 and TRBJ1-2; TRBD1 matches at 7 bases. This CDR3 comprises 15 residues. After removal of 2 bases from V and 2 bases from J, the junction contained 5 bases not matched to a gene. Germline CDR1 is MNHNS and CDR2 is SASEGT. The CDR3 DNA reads TGTGCCAGCAGTGAACCCACGGGACAGAACTATGGCTACACCTTC. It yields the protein CASSEPTGQNYGYTF.

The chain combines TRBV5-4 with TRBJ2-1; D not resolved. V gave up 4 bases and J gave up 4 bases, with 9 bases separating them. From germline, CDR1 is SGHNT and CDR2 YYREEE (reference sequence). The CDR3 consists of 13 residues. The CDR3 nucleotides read TGTGCCAGCAGCGTCGACATGTACAATGAGCAGTTCTTC. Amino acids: CASSVDMYNEQFF.

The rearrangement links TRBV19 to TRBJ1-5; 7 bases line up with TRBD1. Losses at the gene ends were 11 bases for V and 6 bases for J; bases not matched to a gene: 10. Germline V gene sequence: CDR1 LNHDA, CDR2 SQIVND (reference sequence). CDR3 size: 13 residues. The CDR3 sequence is CASSQGVGQPQHF. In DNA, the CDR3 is TGTGCCTCGAGCCAGGGGGTGGGTCAGCCCCAGCATTTT.

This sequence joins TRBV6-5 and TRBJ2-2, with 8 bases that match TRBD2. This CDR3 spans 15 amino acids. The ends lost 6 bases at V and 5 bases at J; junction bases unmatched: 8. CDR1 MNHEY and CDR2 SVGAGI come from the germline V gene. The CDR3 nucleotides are TGTGCCAGCAGCTCGGGGGCTAGCGGGACCGGGGAGCTGTTTTTT. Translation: CASSSGASGTGELFF.

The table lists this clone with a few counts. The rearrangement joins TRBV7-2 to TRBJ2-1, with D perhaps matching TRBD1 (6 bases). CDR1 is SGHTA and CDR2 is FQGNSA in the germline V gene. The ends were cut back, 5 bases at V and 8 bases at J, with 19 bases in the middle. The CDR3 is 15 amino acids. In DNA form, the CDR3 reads TGTGCCAGCAGCGGGCGCTTGGGGGCAGGGGATGAGCAGTTCTTC. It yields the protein CASSGRLGAGDEQFF.

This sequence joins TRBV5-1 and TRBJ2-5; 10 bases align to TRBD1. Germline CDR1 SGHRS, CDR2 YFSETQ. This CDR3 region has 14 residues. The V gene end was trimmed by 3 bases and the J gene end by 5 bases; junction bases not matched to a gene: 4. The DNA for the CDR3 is TGCGCCAGCAGCTACGGGACAGGGGCTGAGACCCAGTACTTC. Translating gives CASSYGTGAETQYF.

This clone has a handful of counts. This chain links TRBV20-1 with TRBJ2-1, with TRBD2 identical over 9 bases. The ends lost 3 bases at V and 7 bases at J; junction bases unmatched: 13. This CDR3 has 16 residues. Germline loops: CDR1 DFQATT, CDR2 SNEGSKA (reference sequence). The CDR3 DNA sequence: TGCAGTGCTAGTGGTCGTTTAGCGGGAGCGGGGAATGAGCAGTTCTTC. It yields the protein CSASGRLAGAGNEQFF.

The CDR3, as DNA: TGTGCCAGCAGTTACTCGACAGGGGGCGATGGCTACACCTTC. Amino acid sequence: CASSYSTGGDGYTF. The V and J genes are TRBV6-5 and TRBJ1-2; 10 bases are shared with TRBD1. J gave up 6 bases and V 0 bases, and 1 base lay outside the gene matches. CDR1 is MNHEY, CDR2 SVGAGI, per germline. The CDR3 loop spans 14 amino acids.